This T cell receptor beta chain was recovered during a study of T cell responses to AZD1222 COVID-19 vaccine. Overall study findings and caveats: Sampled repertoires all dated from after the peak T cell response.

This clone was seen just once. The antigen remains undetermined. Data came from immunoSEQ multiplex PCR; TCRdb stores just in-frame clones and leaves some out. The sample carries about 140,000 clones, around 90% recorded once. V was clipped by 4 bases and J by 7 bases, with 7 bases between them. The germline V gene encodes CDR1 SNHLY and CDR2 FYNNEI. This CDR3 spans 11 amino acids. This TCR came from an adult in good health. The chain recombines TRBV2 with TRBJ2-5; D gene ambiguous. Source: peripheral blood, taken on day 0 of AZD1222 vaccination. The CDR3 loop is CASSAGWTQYF. In DNA form, the CDR3 reads TGTGCCAGCAGTGCGGGTTGGACCCAGTACTTC.